This TCR beta chain was captured in a study of monozygotic twins with inflammatory bowel disease. General observations from the study: Clonotype sharing was lower in IBD patients than healthy twins, most markedly with disease activity.

Staff drew an approximately 2.6 ml blood sample from each donor. Blood samples, whole and unsorted for T cells, yielded the isolated total RNA. CDR1 DFQATT and CDR2 SNEGSKA come from the germline V gene (reference sequence). This CDR3 comprises 14 residues. Nested PCRs (around 15 and 9 cycles, two total) were applied to TCRalpha and TCRbeta cDNA. TCRdb re-called the 5' RACE reads; every CDR3 protein appears as one record, without DNA. This sample lists over 150,000 distinct CDR3 sequences; its ten largest clones have 2.8%. About this clonotype itself: Its specificity is not known.

The sequenced sample consisted of blood. The chain is built from TRBV20-1 and TRBJ2-1; TCRdb lists TRBD2, though no DNA is available to test this call. This receptor was identified in a human donor with ulcerative colitis or Crohn's disease, or a healthy co-twin of an affected twin (not recorded which). CDR3 sequence: CSARTSGIIYEQFF.